A few counts support the clone carrying this T cell receptor (beta chain). This CDR3 region has 14 residues. Trimming stripped 7 bases from V and 2 bases from J, with 14 bases between. CDR1 is SGHRS, CDR2 YFSETQ, per germline. This sample is part of a study of blood T cell repertoires in COVID-19. Measured with immunoSEQ multiplex PCR; TCRdb has only the in-frame clones, and not every one. Of approximately 13,000 clones listed, roughly 89% are singletons. The sample consisted of peripheral blood. The chain uses TRBV5-1 and TRBJ2-3, with a tentative D call TRBD1 (6 bases). The sequence was collected from a human donor with active COVID-19. The donor label of this sample is uncertain. CDR3 bases: TGCGCCAGCGCCAGGGGCTCCTACACAGATACGCAGTATTTT. It translates to CASARGSYTDTQYF.